These 10 T cell receptor beta chains came from one sample sequenced in a study of neoadjuvant nivolumab and ipilimumab in lung cancer. Generated by immunoSEQ multiplex PCR, the TCRdb table keeps only in-frame clones and is missing some. Among about 30,000 clones listed, approximately 83% were seen once. The source was tumor tissue, collected after neoadjuvant nivolumab, alone or with ipilimumab, at or shortly before surgery. These receptors came from an adult with non-small cell lung cancer.

The chain links TRBV11-2 to TRBJ2-1; D ambiguous. V lost 4 bases and J lost 9, with 13 bases in between. CDR1 and CDR2 from the germline V gene are SGHAT and FQNNGV. The CDR3 runs 13 residues. CDR3: CASSSFAHGEQFF. CDR3 DNA: TGTGCCAGCAGCTCCTTCGCTCACGGTGAGCAGTTCTTC.

The rearrangement uses TRBV28 and TRBJ1-3, with D uncertain. V was clipped by 2 bases and J by 0 bases, with 8 bases between them. Germline CDR1 and CDR2: MDHEN and SYDVKM. This CDR3 region has 15 residues. CDR3 sequence: CASSLGWNSGNTIYF. The CDR3 region has the DNA TGTGCCAGCAGTTTAGGGTGGAACTCTGGAAACACCATATATTTT.

This chain joins TRBV2 and TRBJ2-7; tentative D call: TRBD1 (6 bases). Germline V gene lookup returns CDR1 SNHLY and CDR2 FYNNEI. This CDR3 has 14 residues. Trimming removed 2 bases at V and 2 bases at J, with 10 bases between. As DNA, the CDR3 is TGTGCCAGCAGTGAACAGGGGCCCCCCTACGAGCAGTACTTC. Its protein product is CASSEQGPPYEQYF.

The chain employs TRBV11-2 and TRBJ2-2, with D perhaps TRBD1 (6 bases). Trimming took off 5 bases at V and 2 bases at J, with 15 bases between the two ends. Germline V gives CDR1 SGHAT, CDR2 FQNNGV. The CDR3 runs to 16 residues. CDR3 amino acids: CASSPRQADNTGELFF. CDR3 bases: TGTGCCAGCAGCCCCCGACAGGCTGATAACACCGGGGAGCTGTTTTTT.

The chain uses TRBV18 and TRBJ2-1; weak D call: TRBD2 (5 bases). Trimming left V 0 bases short and J 5 bases short, with 17 bases between. The CDR3 loop spans 17 amino acids. The V gene's germline CDR1 is KGHSH and CDR2 LQKENI. CDR3 in DNA: TGTGCCAGCTCACCACCGAGCTTAGCGAGAATCGACAATGAGCAGTTCTTC. Its protein is CASSPPSLARIDNEQFF.

This clone occurred once. V usage is TRBV5-4 and J usage is TRBJ1-4, with D hard to call. CDR3 length equals 15 residues. The V end was cut by 4 bases, the J end by 4 bases, with 14 bases between. Germline V gene lookup returns CDR1 SGHNT and CDR2 YYREEE (reference sequence). In DNA, the CDR3 is TGTGCCAGCAGCCCCGGTTTTGGGTTTAATGAAAAACTGTTTTTT. Protein sequence: CASSPGFGFNEKLFF.

Written as DNA, the CDR3 is TGTGCCAGCAGCTTACGCCGGGACAGGGCGGGCTATGGCTACACCTTC. The encoded protein is CASSLRRDRAGYGYTF. The chain employs TRBV5-5 and TRBJ1-2, with TRBD1 matching 9 bases. This CDR3 has 16 residues. Germline V CDR1 and CDR2: SGHKS, YYEKEE (reference sequence). J was trimmed by 4 bases and V by 2 bases; bases with no gene match: 9.

The rearrangement links TRBV2 to TRBJ1-5; TRBD1 matches 11 bases. V gave up 7 bases and J gave up 6 bases; unmatched junction bases: 8. Germline V gives CDR1 SNHLY, CDR2 FYNNEI. The CDR3 is made up of 15 amino acids. The CDR3 nucleotides read TGTGCCAGCAATGACGGGACAGGGGGTAGTCAGCCCCAGCATTTT. It translates to CASNDGTGGSQPQHF.

The chain carries TRBV18 and TRBJ2-3, with 14 bases fitting TRBD2. Trimming removed 3 bases from V and 6 bases from J; junction bases left unmatched: 5. Germline lookup yields CDR1 KGHSH and CDR2 LQKENI. This CDR3 region has 16 residues. DNA for the CDR3: TGTGCCAGCTCACCGGGACTAGCGGGAGAGGTGGATACGCAGTATTTT. This gives the protein CASSPGLAGEVDTQYF.

This clone was counted only a few times. J is TRBJ2-5 and V is TRBV5-1, with 11 nucleotides matching TRBD1. The germline gives CDR1 SGHRS, CDR2 YFSETQ. The ends lost 2 bases at V and 3 bases at J; junction bases unmatched: 12. The CDR3 covers 18 residues. CDR3 nucleotides: TGCGCCAGCAGCTTTGGGGGCCAAGGGACAGGGGGGAAAGAGACCCAGTACTTC. Protein sequence: CASSFGGQGTGGKETQYF.